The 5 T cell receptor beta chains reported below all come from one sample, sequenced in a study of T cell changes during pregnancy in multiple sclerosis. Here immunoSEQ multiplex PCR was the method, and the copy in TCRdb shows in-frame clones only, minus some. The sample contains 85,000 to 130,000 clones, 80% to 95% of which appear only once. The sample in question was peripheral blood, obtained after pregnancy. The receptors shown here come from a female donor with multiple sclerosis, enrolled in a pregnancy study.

This CDR3 reads CASNDRVDEQYF. The CDR3 DNA follows: TGTGCCAGCAACGACAGGGTAGACGAGCAGTACTTC. V usage is TRBV5-5 and J usage is TRBJ2-7; 7 bases fit TRBD1. V was clipped by 6 bases and J by 5 bases; unmatched bases: 5. Germline-derived CDR1 and CDR2 are SGHKS and YYEKEE (reference sequence). The CDR3 is 12 amino acids. Drawing the rest from reference TRBV5-5 and TRBJ2-7, the complete variable domain is DAGVTQSPTHLIKTRGQQVTLRCSPISGHKSVSWYQQVLGQGPQFIFQYYEKEERGRGNFPDRFSARQFPNYSSELNVNALLLGDSALYLCASNDRVDEQYFGPGTRLTVT.

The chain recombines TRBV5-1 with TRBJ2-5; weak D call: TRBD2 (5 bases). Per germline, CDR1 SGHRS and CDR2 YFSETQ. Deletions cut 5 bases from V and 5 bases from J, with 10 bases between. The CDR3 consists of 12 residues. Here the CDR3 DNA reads TGCGCCAGCAGTTACTTAGCGGAGACCCAGTACTTC. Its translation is CASSYLAETQYF.

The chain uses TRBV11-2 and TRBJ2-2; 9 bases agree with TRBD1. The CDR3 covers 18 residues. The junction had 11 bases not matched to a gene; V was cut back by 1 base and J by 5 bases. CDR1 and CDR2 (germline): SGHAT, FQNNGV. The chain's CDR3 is CASSLVLPGQGRTGELFF. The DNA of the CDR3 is TGTGCCAGCAGCTTAGTTCTGCCGGGACAGGGTCGAACCGGGGAGCTGTTTTTT.

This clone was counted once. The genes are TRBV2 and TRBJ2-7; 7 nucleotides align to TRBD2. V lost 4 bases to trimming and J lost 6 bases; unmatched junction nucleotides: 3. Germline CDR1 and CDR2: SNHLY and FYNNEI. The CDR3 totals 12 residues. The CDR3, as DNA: TGTGCCAGCAGTGTTTGGGAGGGCGAGCAGTACTTC. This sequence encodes CASSVWEGEQYF. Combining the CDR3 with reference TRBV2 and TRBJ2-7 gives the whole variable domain EPEVTQTPSHQVTQMGQEVILRCVPISNHLYFYWYRQILGQKVEFLVSFYNNEISEKSEIFDDQFSVERPDGSNFTLKIRSTKLEDSAMYFCASSVWEGEQYFGPGTRLTVT.

In nucleotides, the CDR3 is TGCGCCAGCAGCCCGGAGGGGACTAGCGGGAGACGTACGTTCTTC. This sequence encodes CASSPEGTSGRRTFF. V gene TRBV5-1 combines with J gene TRBJ2-1, with 14 positions matching TRBD2. V lost 4 bases, J lost 15 bases, and 12 bases stayed unmatched. CDR1 is SGHRS and CDR2 is YFSETQ in the germline V gene. The CDR3 has 15 amino acids.